The 25 T cell receptor beta chains given below trace back to one sample, sequenced in a study of blood T cell repertoires in COVID-19. The table came from immunoSEQ multiplex PCR; TCRdb's copy has only in-frame clones and leaves some out. The sample lists 150,000 to 200,000 clones, approximately 83% occurring once. Sequencing was performed on peripheral blood. The source of these receptors is a human donor in a cohort sampled during active COVID-19.

This clone showed up just a few times. The chain is built from TRBV6-5 and TRBJ1-3; D is unclear. Germline-derived CDR1 and CDR2 are MNHEY and SVGAGI. The CDR3 runs 11 residues. Trimming removed 6 bases from V and 3 bases from J, with 3 bases in between. DNA of the CDR3: TGTGCCAGCAGGAGTGGAAACACCATATATTTT. As protein: CASRSGNTIYF.

This sequence joins TRBV29-1 and TRBJ1-2; 9 bases fit TRBD1. The V and J ends lost 5 bases and 6 bases, in that order; junction bases with no gene match: 4. The CDR3 has 12 amino acids. Germline V gene data show CDR1 as SQVTM and CDR2 as ANQGSEA. CDR3 residues: CSVPGQGNGYTF. The CDR3 bases are TGCAGCGTTCCGGGACAGGGTAATGGCTACACCTTC.

The chain employs TRBV28 and TRBJ2-7, with D possibly being TRBD2 (7 bases). The V gene lost 7 bases and the J gene lost 6 bases, with 16 bases spanning the gap. The CDR3 consists of 13 residues. Germline CDR1 MDHEN, CDR2 SYDVKM. CDR3 nucleotides: TGTGCCAGCACCTCACGGGGGGCCCTCGAGCAGTACTTC. It is translated as CASTSRGALEQYF. The variable domain in full, with the rest retrieved from reference TRBV28 and TRBJ2-7, is DVKVTQSSRYLVKRTGEKVFLECVQDMDHENMFWYRQDPGLGLRLIYFSYDVKMKEKGDIPEGYSVSREKKERFSLILESASTNQTSMYLCASTSRGALEQYFGPGTRLTVT.

The rearrangement joins TRBV6-6 to TRBJ2-1; TRBD2 matches 7 bases. V shed 6 bases and J 1 base; nucleotides not matched to a gene: 6. This CDR3 contains 15 residues. Germline values: CDR1 MNHNY, CDR2 SVGAGI (reference sequence). The CDR3 nucleotides are TGTGCCAGCAGCCTGACTAGCAGTTCCTACAATGAGCAGTTCTTC. This codes for CASSLTSSSYNEQFF.

This clone has just one count. This chain joins TRBV5-1 and TRBJ1-5, with D unclear. The CDR3 consists of 14 residues. Trimming removed 0 bases at V and 3 bases at J, with 7 bases between. Germline-derived CDR1 and CDR2 are SGHRS and YFSETQ. The CDR3 reads CASSLAGNNQPQHF. DNA for the CDR3: TGCGCCAGCAGCTTGGCCGGGAACAATCAGCCCCAGCATTTT.

The chain links TRBV28 to TRBJ2-7; 9 nucleotides match TRBD1. Germline-derived CDR1 and CDR2 are MDHEN and SYDVKM. Unmatched junction bases numbered 3, after V lost 6 bases and J lost 0 bases. The CDR3 is made up of 14 amino acids. The CDR3: CASRGTGRSYEQYF. CDR3 sequence (DNA): TGTGCCAGCAGGGGGACAGGGCGCTCCTACGAGCAGTACTTC.

The V gene is TRBV29-1, the J gene TRBJ2-3, with 8 bases matching TRBD2. The V segment lost 6 bases and the J segment 0 bases; nucleotides outside the gene matches: 5. The CDR3 spans 14 residues. Germline CDR1 SQVTM, CDR2 ANQGSEA. The CDR3 sequence: CSVKASGSTDTQYF. In DNA, the CDR3 is TGCAGCGTAAAGGCTAGCGGGAGCACAGATACGCAGTATTTT.

The V call is TRBV28, the J call TRBJ2-5, with D perhaps matching TRBD1 (6 bases). Germline V CDR1 and CDR2: MDHEN, SYDVKM. The CDR3 contains 22 residues. V was shortened by 3 bases and J by 0 bases, with 32 bases between the two germline ends. This CDR3 is CASSFGGTGPGNPLWYQETQYF. CDR3 DNA sequence: TGTGCCAGCAGTTTTGGTGGCACAGGGCCGGGAAACCCCCTTTGGTACCAAGAGACCCAGTACTTC.

This clone appeared a few times. The V call is TRBV6-5, the J call TRBJ1-2, with 7 bases aligning to TRBD1. V was pared by 7 bases and J by 7 bases, with 9 bases of the junction left unmatched. Germline V gives CDR1 MNHEY, CDR2 SVGAGI. The CDR3 is 13 residues long. In DNA, the CDR3 is TGTGCCAGCACCCTCGACAGGGTCTCTGGCTACACCTTC. Protein sequence: CASTLDRVSGYTF.

The gene calls are TRBV4-3 and TRBJ2-3, with 9 bases lining up with TRBD1. This CDR3 spans 17 amino acids. V lost 1 base and J lost 5; bases outside the gene matches: 10. The germline CDR1 and CDR2 sequences are LGHNA and YSLEER. CDR3 in DNA: TGCGCCAGCAGCCAAGCATGGGGACAGGGTGGGTTAGATACGCAGTATTTT. This codes for CASSQAWGQGGLDTQYF.

The chain has TRBV7-3 and TRBJ2-2; the D is unclear. CDR1 is SGHTA, CDR2 FQGTGA, per germline. The CDR3 sequence is 13 residues long. V was pared by 7 bases and J by 1 base, with 7 bases between. CDR3 bases: TGTGCCAGCACGAGCAAGAACACCGGGGAGCTGTTTTTT. Protein: CASTSKNTGELFF.

The V gene is TRBV4-2, the J gene TRBJ1-6; no clear D gene. The CDR3 consists of 18 residues. V was cut by 0 bases and J by 0 bases, with 12 bases left in between. Germline CDR1 is LGHNA and CDR2 is YNFKEQ. In DNA form, the CDR3 reads TGTGCCAGCAGCCAAGATCCGCGGCAGAGCTCCTATAATTCACCCCTCCACTTT. Translation: CASSQDPRQSSYNSPLHF.

This chain joins TRBV11-2 and TRBJ1-4; D possibly corresponds to TRBD1 (5 bases). The CDR3 sequence is 16 residues long. CDR1 is SGHAT and CDR2 is FQNNGV in the germline V gene. V was shortened by 1 base and J by 4 bases, with 13 bases between the two germline ends. This chain's CDR3 is CASSLGRQLGNEKLFF. The DNA for the CDR3 is TGTGCCAGCAGCTTAGGGCGACAGCTTGGTAATGAAAAACTGTTTTTT.

This rearrangement joins TRBV28 to TRBJ1-2, with a possible D match to TRBD1 (6 bases). With 6 bases removed from V and 4 bases from J, the gap between germline ends came to 18 bases. In germline, CDR1 is MDHEN, CDR2 SYDVKM. The CDR3 runs to 15 residues. CDR3 DNA sequence: TGTGCCAGCAGACACCACGCGGGGGGCTCCTATGGCTACACCTTC. It specifies CASRHHAGGSYGYTF.

This chain connects TRBV14 to TRBJ1-1, with a possible D match to TRBD1 (6 bases). Germline assignment: CDR1 SGHDN and CDR2 FVKESK. CDR3 size: 15 residues. Trimming left V 4 bases short and J 2 bases short, with 14 bases between. CDR3 DNA: TGTGCCAGCAGCCCAGGACAGTGGGTCAACACTGAAGCTTTCTTT. It codes for CASSPGQWVNTEAFF. Using reference TRBV14 and TRBJ1-1 for the parts outside the CDR3, the full variable domain is EAGVTQFPSHSVIEKGQTVTLRCDPISGHDNLYWYRRVMGKEIKFLLHFVKESKQDESGMPNNRFLAERTGGTYSTLKVQPAELEDSGVYFCASSPGQWVNTEAFFGQGTRLTVV.

This clone has more than one count but fewer than ten. V and J are TRBV12-5 and TRBJ2-2, with 7 bases identical to TRBD2. This CDR3 has 15 residues. Trimming cost V 3 bases and J 7 bases; bases outside gene matches: 8. Per germline, CDR1 LGHNT and CDR2 FRNRAP. The CDR3 coding sequence is TGTGCTAGTGGTTTAAGTCTTTCGGGGGGCGGGGAGCTGTTTTTT. It is translated as CASGLSLSGGGELFF. Using reference TRBV12-5 and TRBJ2-2 for the parts outside the CDR3, the full variable domain is DARVTQTPRHKVTEMGQEVTMRCQPILGHNTVFWYRQTMMQGLELLAYFRNRAPLDDSGMPKDRFSAEMPDATLATLKIQPSEPRDSAVYFCASGLSLSGGGELFFGEGSRLTVL.

V usage is TRBV28 and J usage is TRBJ1-5, with a weak D call TRBD1 (5 bases). This CDR3 is 15 amino acids long. CDR1 and CDR2 from the germline V gene are MDHEN and SYDVKM. Trimming removed 7 bases at V and 2 bases at J, with 15 bases between. The CDR3 DNA reads as TGTGCCAGCACCGCAGGGACTGTGGGCAATCAGCCCCAGCATTTT. Its protein is CASTAGTVGNQPQHF. Combining the CDR3 with reference TRBV28 and TRBJ1-5 gives the whole variable domain DVKVTQSSRYLVKRTGEKVFLECVQDMDHENMFWYRQDPGLGLRLIYFSYDVKMKEKGDIPEGYSVSREKKERFSLILESASTNQTSMYLCASTAGTVGNQPQHFGDGTRLSIL.

The chain links TRBV28 to TRBJ1-5; D is undetermined. This CDR3 has 11 residues. V lost 3 bases to trimming and J lost 9 bases, with 6 bases between them. Germline assignment: CDR1 MDHEN and CDR2 SYDVKM. The CDR3 sequence: CASSLVGPQHF. CDR3 coding DNA: TGTGCCAGCAGTTTGGTCGGGCCCCAGCATTTT. Based on the CDR3 plus reference TRBV28 and TRBJ1-5, the full variable domain is DVKVTQSSRYLVKRTGEKVFLECVQDMDHENMFWYRQDPGLGLRLIYFSYDVKMKEKGDIPEGYSVSREKKERFSLILESASTNQTSMYLCASSLVGPQHFGDGTRLSIL.

The rearrangement uses TRBV3-1 (or the pseudogene TRBV3-2) and TRBJ2-2; tentative D call: TRBD2 (5 bases). Germline CDR1 is LGHDT and CDR2 is YNNKEL (reference sequence). Trimming stripped 4 bases from V and 3 bases from J, with 12 bases between. This CDR3 has 15 residues. The DNA of the CDR3 is TGTGCCAGCAGCCCAGTGAGGGCGGACACCGGGGAGCTGTTTTTT. It encodes CASSPVRADTGELFF.

This clone has only a few counts. The V gene is TRBV19, the J gene TRBJ1-1; TRBD1 might be the D (5 bases). This CDR3 region has 13 residues. CDR1 is LNHDA and CDR2 is SQIVND in the germline V gene (reference sequence). Between the trimmed V and J ends, which lost 4 bases and 6 bases, there was a span of 12 bases. As DNA, the CDR3 is TGTGCCAGTAGTACCAACCAGGGCGCTGAAGCTTTCTTT. Amino acids: CASSTNQGAEAFF.

The chain recombines TRBV4-1 with TRBJ2-7; TRBD1 might be the D (6 bases). Looked up from germline, CDR1 is MGHRA and CDR2 is YSYEKL. The CDR3 sequence is 16 residues long. Trimming removed 0 bases at V and 2 bases at J, with 14 bases between. DNA of the CDR3: TGCGCCAGCAGCCAAGAGGTACCGGCAGGGGCCTACGAGCAGTACTTC. This codes for CASSQEVPAGAYEQYF.

This clone occurred once. The V gene is TRBV29-1, the J gene TRBJ2-6; a weak D match, TRBD2 (5 bases). The length of the CDR3 is 14 residues. Germline-derived CDR1 and CDR2 are SQVTM and ANQGSEA. V was clipped by 3 bases and J by 0 bases, with 6 bases between them. The CDR3 DNA reads as TGCAGCGTTGACGCGGGCTCTGGGGCCAACGTCCTGACTTTC. This codes for CSVDAGSGANVLTF.

The gene calls are TRBV7-2 and TRBJ2-2; 12 positions agree with TRBD2. V lost 4 bases to trimming and J lost 5 bases; unmatched junction nucleotides: 5. CDR3 length equals 16 residues. Germline CDR1 is SGHTA and CDR2 is FQGNSA. The CDR3 DNA is TGTGCCAGCAGCTCCGGACTAGCGGGATGGACCGGGGAGCTGTTTTTT. As protein: CASSSGLAGWTGELFF.

The chain combines TRBV5-4 with TRBJ1-1; possibly TRBD1 for D (5 bases). Germline lookup yields CDR1 SGHNT and CDR2 YYREEE (reference sequence). Deletions cut 3 bases from V and 4 bases from J, with 16 bases between. This CDR3 contains 15 residues. CDR3 bases: TGTGCCAGCAGCTCGGGACCGGGGGAGGCCACTGAAGCTTTCTTT. As protein: CASSSGPGEATEAFF.

The V gene is TRBV18, the J gene TRBJ2-7; TRBD1 matches at 11 bases. The CDR3 runs 16 residues. Trimming at V came to 2 bases and at J to 2 bases, leaving 5 bases not matched to a gene. CDR1 KGHSH and CDR2 LQKENI come from the germline V gene. Here the CDR3 DNA reads TGTGCCAGCTCACCAGCGGACAGGGGGCTTACCTACGAGCAGTACTTC. This translates into CASSPADRGLTYEQYF.